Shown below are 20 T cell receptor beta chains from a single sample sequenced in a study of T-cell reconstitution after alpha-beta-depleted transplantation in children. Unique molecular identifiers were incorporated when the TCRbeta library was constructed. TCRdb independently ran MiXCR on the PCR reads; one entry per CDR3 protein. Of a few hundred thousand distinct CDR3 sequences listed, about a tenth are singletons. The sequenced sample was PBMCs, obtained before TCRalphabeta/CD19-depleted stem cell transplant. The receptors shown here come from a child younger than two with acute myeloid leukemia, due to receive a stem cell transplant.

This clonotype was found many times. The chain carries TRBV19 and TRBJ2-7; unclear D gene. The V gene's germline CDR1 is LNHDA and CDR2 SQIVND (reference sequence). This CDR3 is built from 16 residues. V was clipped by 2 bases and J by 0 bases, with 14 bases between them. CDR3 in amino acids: CASSIREDAGSYEQYF. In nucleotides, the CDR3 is TGTGCCAGTAGTATAAGAGAGGACGCCGGCTCCTACGAGCAGTACTTC.

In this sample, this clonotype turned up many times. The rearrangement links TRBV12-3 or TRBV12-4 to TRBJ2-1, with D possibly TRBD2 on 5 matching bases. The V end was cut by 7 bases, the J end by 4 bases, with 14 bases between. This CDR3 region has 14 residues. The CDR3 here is CASTGESGYNEQFF. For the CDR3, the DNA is TGTGCCAGCACCGGAGAAAGCGGTTACAATGAGCAGTTCTTC.

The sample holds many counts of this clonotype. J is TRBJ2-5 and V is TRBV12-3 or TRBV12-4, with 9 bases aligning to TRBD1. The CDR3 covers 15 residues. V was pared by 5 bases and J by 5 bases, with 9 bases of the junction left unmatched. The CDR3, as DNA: TGTGCCAGCAGTCCTCACAGGGGGCTCACTGAGACCCAGTACTTC. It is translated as CASSPHRGLTETQYF.

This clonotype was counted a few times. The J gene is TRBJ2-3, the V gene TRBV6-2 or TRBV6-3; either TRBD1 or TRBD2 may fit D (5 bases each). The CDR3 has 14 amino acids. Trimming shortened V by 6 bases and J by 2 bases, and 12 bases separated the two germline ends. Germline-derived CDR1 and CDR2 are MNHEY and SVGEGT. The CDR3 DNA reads TGTGCCAGCAGCGTGGTGGGGGTCACAGATACGCAGTATTTT. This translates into CASSVVGVTDTQYF.

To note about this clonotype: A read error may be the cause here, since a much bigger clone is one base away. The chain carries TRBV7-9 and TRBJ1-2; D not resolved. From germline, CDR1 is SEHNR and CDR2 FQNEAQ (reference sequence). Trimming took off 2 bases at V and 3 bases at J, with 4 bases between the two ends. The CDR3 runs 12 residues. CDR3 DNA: TGTGCCAGCAGCTTAAGGGACTATGGCTACACCTTC. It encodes CASSLRDYGYTF.

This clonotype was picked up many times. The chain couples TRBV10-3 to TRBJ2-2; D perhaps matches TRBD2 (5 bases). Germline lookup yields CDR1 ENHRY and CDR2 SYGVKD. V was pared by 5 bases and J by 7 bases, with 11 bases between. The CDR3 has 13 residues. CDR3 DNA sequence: TGTGCCATCAGTTTCCGGGATGTCGGGGAGCTGTTTTTT. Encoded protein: CAISFRDVGELFF.

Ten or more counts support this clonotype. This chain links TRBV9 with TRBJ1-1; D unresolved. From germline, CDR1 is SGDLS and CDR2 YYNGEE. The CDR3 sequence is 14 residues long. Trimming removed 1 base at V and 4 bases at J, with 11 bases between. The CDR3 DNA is TGTGCCAGCAGCGTATTCGAGTCGGCCACTGAAGCTTTCTTT. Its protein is CASSVFESATEAFF.

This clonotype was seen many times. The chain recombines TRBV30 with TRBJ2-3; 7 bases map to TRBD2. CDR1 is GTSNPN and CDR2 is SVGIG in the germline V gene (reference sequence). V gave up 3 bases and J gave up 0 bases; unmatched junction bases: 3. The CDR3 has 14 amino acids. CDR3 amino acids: CAWSPAGSTDTQYF. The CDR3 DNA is TGTGCCTGGAGCCCAGCGGGGAGCACAGATACGCAGTATTTT.

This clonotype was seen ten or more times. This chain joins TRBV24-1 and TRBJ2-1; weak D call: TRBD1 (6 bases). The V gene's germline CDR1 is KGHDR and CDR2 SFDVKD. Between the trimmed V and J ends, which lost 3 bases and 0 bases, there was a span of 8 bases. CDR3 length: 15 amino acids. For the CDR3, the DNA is TGTGCCACCAGTGATACAGGGAGCTCCTACAATGAGCAGTTCTTC. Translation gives CATSDTGSSYNEQFF.

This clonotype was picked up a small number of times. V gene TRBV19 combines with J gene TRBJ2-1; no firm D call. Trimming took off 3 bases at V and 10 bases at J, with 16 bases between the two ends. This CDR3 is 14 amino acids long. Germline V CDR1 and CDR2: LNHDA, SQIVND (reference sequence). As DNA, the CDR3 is TGTGCCAGTAGTATTACGGACGGTCGTGGAGAGCAGTTCTTC. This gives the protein CASSITDGRGEQFF. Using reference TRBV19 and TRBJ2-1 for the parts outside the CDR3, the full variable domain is DGGITQSPKYLFRKEGQNVTLSCEQNLNHDAMYWYRQDPGQGLRLIYYSQIVNDFQKGDIAEGYSVSREKKESFPLTVTSAQKNPTAFYLCASSITDGRGEQFFGPGTRLTVL.

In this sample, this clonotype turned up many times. CDR3 coding DNA: TGTGCCAGCAGCCCTGGACTAGCGGGGGCCCTCACAGATACGCAGTATTTT. Its protein is CASSPGLAGALTDTQYF. The gene calls are TRBV6-1 and TRBJ2-3, with 13 bases that match TRBD2. Trimming took 6 bases from V and 2 from J; bases not matched to a gene: 8. Germline CDR1 is MNHNS and CDR2 is SASEGT. The length of the CDR3 is 17 residues.

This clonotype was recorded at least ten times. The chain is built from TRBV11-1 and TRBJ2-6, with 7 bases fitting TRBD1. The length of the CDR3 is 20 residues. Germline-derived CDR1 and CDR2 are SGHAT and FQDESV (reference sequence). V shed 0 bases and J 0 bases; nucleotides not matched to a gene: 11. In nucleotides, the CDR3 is TGTGCCAGCAGCTTAGCCTCCACAGGGGCCGCCCACTCTGGGGCCAACGTCCTGACTTTC. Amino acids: CASSLASTGAAHSGANVLTF.

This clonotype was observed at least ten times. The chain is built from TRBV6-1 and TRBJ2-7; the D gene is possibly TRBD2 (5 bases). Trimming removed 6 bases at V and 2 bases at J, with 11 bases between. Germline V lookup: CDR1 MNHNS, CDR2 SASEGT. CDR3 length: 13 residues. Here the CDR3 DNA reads TGTGCCAGCAGCCGGACTGCCCCCTACGAGCAGTACTTC. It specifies CASSRTAPYEQYF.

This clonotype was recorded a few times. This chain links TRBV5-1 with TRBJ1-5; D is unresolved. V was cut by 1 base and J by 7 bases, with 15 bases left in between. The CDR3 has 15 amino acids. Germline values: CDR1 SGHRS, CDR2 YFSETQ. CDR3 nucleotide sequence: TGCGCCAGCAGCTTGTTCGGCCAGCCATCGCAGCCCCAGCATTTT. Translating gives CASSLFGQPSQPQHF.

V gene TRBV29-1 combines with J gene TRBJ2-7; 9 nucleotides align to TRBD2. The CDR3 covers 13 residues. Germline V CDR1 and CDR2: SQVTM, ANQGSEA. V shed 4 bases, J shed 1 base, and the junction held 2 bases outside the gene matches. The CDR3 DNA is TGCAGCGTTGTTAGCGGGAGTTCCTACGAGCAGTACTTC. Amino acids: CSVVSGSSYEQYF.

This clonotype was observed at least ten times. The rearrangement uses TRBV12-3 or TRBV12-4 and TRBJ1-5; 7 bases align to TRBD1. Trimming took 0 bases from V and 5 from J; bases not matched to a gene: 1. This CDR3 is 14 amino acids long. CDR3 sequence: CASSLAGGDQPQHF. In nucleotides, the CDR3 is TGTGCCAGCAGTTTAGCAGGGGGCGATCAGCCCCAGCATTTT.

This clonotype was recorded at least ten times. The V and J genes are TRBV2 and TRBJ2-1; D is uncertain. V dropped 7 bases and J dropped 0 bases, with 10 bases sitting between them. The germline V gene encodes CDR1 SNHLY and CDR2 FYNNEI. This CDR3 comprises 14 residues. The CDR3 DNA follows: TGTGCCAGCATACCAGCAAGCTCCTACAATGAGCAGTTCTTC. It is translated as CASIPASSYNEQFF.

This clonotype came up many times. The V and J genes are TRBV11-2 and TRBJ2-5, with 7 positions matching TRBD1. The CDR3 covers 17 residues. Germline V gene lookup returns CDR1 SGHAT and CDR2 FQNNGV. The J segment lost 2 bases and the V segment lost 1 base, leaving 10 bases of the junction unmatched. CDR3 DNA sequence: TGTGCCAGCAGCTTAGGTCTCGGGACAGCCCTGCAAGAGACCCAGTACTTC. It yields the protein CASSLGLGTALQETQYF.

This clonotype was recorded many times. The CDR3 nucleotides are TGCAGCGTTGATGGGGACAGGGACCTTAGGACCCAGTACTTC. Protein product: CSVDGDRDLRTQYF. The chain carries TRBV29-1 and TRBJ2-5; 9 nucleotides line up with TRBD1. The CDR3 totals 14 residues. V lost 3 bases to trimming and J lost 7 bases; unmatched junction nucleotides: 9. The germline gives CDR1 SQVTM, CDR2 ANQGSEA.

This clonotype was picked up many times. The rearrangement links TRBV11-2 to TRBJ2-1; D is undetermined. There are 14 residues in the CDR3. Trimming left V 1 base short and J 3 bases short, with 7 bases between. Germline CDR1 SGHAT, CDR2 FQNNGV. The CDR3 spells CASSLVKGYNEQFF. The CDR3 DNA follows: TGTGCCAGCAGCTTAGTTAAGGGCTACAATGAGCAGTTCTTC.